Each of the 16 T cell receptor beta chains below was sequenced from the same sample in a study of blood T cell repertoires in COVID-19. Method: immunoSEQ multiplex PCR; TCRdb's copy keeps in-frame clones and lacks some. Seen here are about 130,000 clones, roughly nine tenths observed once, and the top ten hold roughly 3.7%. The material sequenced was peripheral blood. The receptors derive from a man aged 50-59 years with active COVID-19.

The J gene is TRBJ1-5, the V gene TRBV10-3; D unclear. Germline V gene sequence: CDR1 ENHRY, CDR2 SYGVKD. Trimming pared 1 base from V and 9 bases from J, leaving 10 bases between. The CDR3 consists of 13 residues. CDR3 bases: TGTGCCATCAGTGAGTATATGGGCATGCCCCAGCATTTT. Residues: CAISEYMGMPQHF.

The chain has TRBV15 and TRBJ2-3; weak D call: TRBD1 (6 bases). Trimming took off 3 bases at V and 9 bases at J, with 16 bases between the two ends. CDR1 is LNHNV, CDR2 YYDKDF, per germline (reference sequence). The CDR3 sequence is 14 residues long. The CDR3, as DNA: TGTGCCACCAGCAGGGAGTTCGTGGGACAAACGCAGTATTTT. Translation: CATSREFVGQTQYF.

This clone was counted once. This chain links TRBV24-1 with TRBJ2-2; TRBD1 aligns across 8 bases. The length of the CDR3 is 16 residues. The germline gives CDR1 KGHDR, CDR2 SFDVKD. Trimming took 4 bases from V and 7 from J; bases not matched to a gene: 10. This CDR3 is CATSDGDRGGHGELFF. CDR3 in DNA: TGTGCCACCAGTGACGGAGACAGGGGCGGCCACGGGGAGCTGTTTTTT.

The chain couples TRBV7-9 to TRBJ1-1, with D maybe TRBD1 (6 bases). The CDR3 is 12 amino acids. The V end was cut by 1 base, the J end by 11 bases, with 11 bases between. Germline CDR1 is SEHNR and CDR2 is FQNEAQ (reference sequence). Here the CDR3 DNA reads TGTGCCAGCAGCTTAGAGGGGGTTGGTGCTTTCTTT. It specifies CASSLEGVGAFF.

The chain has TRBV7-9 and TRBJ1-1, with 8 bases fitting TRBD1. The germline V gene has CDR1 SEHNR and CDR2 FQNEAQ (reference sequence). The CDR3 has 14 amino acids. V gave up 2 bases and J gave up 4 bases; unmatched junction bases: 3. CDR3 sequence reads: CASSLLQGGTEAFF. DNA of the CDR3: TGTGCCAGCAGCTTACTACAGGGGGGCACTGAAGCTTTCTTT.

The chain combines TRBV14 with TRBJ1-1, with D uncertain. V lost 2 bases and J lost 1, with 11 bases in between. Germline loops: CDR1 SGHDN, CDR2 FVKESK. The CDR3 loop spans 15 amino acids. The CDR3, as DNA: TGTGCCAGCAGCCAACGCATGAGTACGAACACTGAAGCTTTCTTT. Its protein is CASSQRMSTNTEAFF.

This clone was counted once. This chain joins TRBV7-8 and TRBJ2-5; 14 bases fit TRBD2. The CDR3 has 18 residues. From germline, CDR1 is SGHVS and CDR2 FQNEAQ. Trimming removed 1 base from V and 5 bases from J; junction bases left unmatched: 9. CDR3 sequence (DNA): TGTGCCAGCAGCTTAGGTGGAATCGGGACTAGCGGGGGCGAGACCCAGTACTTC. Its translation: CASSLGGIGTSGGETQYF.

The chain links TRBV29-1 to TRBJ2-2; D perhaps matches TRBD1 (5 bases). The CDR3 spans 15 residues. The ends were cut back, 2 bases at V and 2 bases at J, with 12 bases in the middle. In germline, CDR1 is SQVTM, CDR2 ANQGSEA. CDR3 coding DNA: TGCAGCGTTGAACTCACGGACACAAACACCGGGGAGCTGTTTTTT. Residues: CSVELTDTNTGELFF.

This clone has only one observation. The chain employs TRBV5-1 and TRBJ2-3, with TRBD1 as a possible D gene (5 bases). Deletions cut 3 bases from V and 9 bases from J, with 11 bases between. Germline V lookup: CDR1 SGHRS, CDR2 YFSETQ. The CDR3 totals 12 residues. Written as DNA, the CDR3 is TGCGCCAGCAGCTCGGACACCTCGACGCAGTATTTT. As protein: CASSSDTSTQYF.

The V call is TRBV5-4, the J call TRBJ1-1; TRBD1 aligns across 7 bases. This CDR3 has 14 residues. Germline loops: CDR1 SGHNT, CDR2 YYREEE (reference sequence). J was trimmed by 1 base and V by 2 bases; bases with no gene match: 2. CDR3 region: CASSFRDRNTEAFF. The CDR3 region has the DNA TGTGCCAGCAGCTTCCGGGACAGGAACACTGAAGCTTTCTTT.

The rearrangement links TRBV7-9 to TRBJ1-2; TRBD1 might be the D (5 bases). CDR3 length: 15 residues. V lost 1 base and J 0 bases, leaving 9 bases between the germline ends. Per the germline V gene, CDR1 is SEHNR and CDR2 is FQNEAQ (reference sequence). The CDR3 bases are TGTGCCAGCAGCTTAGGACAGCGACCTAACTATGGCTACACCTTC. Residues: CASSLGQRPNYGYTF.

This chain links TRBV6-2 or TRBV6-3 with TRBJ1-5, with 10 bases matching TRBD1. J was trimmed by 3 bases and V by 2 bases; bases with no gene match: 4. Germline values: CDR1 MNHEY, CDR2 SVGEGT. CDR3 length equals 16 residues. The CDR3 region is CASSYPDRGHNQPQHF. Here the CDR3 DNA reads TGTGCCAGCAGTTACCCCGACAGGGGGCACAATCAGCCCCAGCATTTT.

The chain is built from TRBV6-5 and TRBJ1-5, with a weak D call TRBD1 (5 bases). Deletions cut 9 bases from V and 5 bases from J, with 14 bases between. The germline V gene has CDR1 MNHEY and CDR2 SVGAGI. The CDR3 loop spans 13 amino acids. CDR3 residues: CASLPGDHQPQHF. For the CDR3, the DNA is TGTGCCAGTTTGCCGGGGGACCATCAGCCCCAGCATTTT.

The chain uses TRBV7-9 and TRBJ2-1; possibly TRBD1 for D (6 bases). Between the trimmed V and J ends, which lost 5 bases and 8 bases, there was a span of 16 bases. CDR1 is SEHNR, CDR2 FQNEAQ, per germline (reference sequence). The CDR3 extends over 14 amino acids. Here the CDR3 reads CASSRLGQTHEQFF. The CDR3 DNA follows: TGTGCCAGCAGCCGCCTAGGACAGACCCATGAGCAGTTCTTC.

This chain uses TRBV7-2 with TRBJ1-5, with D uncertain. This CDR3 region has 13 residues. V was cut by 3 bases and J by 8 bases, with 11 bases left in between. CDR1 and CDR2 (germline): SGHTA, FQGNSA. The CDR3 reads CASSLADLKPQHF. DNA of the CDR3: TGTGCCAGCAGCTTGGCGGACTTAAAGCCCCAGCATTTT.

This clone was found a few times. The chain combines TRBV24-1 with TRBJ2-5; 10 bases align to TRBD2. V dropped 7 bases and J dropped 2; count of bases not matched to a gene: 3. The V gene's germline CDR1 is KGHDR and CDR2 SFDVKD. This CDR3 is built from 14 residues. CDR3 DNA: TGTGCCACCAGCGGACTAGCGGAGCAAGAGACCCAGTACTTC. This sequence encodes CATSGLAEQETQYF.